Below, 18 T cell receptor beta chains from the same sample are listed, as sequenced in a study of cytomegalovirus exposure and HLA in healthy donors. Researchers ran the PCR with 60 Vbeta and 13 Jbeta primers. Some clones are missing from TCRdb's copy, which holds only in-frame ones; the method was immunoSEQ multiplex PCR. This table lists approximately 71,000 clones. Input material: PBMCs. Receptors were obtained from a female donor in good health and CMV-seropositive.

The CDR3 is CASSVQVQNTEAFF. The CDR3 DNA sequence: TGCGCCAGCAGCGTACAGGTTCAGAACACTGAAGCTTTCTTT. The chain has TRBV4-3 and TRBJ1-1, with TRBD1 as a possible D gene (5 bases). The V end lost 5 bases, the J end lost 1 base, and 11 bases lay between the germline ends. Germline-derived CDR1 and CDR2 are LGHNA and YSLEER. The CDR3 consists of 14 residues.

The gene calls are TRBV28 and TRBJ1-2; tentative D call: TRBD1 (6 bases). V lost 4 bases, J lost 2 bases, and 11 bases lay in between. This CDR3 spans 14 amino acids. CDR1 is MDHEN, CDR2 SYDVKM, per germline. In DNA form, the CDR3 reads TGTGCCAGCAGTTCAGGGGCTTTCAACTATGGCTACACCTTC. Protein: CASSSGAFNYGYTF.

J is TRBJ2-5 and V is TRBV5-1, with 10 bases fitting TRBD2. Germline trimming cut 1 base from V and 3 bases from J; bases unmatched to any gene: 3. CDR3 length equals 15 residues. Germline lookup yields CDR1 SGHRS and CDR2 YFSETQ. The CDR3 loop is CASSLSTSGEETQYF. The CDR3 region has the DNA TGCGCCAGCAGCTTGAGCACTAGCGGGGAAGAGACCCAGTACTTC.

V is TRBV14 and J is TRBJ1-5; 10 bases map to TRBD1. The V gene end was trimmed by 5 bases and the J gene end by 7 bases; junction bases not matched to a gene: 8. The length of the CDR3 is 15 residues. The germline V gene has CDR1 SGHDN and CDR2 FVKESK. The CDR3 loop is CASSFRDRGNQPQHF. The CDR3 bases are TGTGCCAGCAGCTTCCGGGACAGGGGAAACCAGCCCCAGCATTTT. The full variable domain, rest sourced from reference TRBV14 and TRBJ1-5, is EAGVTQFPSHSVIEKGQTVTLRCDPISGHDNLYWYRRVMGKEIKFLLHFVKESKQDESGMPNNRFLAERTGGTYSTLKVQPAELEDSGVYFCASSFRDRGNQPQHFGDGTRLSIL.

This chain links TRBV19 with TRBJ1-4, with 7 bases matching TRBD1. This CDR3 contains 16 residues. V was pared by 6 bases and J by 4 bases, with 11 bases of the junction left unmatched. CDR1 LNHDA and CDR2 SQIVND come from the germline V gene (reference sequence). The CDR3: CASSGLRTGINEKLFF. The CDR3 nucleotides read TGTGCCAGTAGCGGACTTCGGACAGGAATTAATGAAAAACTGTTTTTT.

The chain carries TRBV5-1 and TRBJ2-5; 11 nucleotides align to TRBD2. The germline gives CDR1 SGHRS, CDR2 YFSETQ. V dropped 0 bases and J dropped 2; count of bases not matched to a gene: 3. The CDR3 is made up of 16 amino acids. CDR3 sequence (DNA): TGCGCCAGCAGCTTGGGACTAGCGGGGACTCAAGAGACCCAGTACTTC. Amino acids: CASSLGLAGTQETQYF.

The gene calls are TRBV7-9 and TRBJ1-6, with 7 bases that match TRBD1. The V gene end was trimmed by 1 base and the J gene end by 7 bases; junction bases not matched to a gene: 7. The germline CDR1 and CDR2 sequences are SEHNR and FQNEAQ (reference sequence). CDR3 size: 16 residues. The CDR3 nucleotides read TGTGCCAGCAGCTTAGGGCCAGGGGGTACGAATTCACCCCTCCACTTT. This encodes CASSLGPGGTNSPLHF.

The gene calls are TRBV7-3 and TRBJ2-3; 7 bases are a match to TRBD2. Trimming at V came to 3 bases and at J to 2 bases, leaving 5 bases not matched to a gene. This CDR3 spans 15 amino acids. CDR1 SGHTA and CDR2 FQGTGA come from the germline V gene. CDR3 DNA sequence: TGTGCCAGCAGCTTCGGGGGGAAAATCACAGATACGCAGTATTTT. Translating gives CASSFGGKITDTQYF.

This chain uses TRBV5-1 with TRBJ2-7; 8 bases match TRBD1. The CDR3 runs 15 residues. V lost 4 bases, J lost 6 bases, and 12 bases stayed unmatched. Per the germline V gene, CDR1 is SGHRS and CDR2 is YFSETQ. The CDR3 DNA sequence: TGCGCCAGCAGCCCGAGGGGACAGGCAAGTTTCGAGCAGTACTTC. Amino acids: CASSPRGQASFEQYF.

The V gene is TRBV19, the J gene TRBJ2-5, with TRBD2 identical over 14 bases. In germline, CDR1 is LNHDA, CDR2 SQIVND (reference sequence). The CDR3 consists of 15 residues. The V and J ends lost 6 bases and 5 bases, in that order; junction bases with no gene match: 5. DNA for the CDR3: TGTGCCAGTAGGACTAGCGGGAGGGCCGGGGAGACCCAGTACTTC. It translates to CASRTSGRAGETQYF.

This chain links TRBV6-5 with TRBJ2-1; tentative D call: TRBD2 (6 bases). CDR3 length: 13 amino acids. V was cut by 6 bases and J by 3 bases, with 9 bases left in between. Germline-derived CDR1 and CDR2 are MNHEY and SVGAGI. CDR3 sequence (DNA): TGTGCCAGCAGCCCGGGACTCTACAATGAGCAGTTCTTC. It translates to CASSPGLYNEQFF.

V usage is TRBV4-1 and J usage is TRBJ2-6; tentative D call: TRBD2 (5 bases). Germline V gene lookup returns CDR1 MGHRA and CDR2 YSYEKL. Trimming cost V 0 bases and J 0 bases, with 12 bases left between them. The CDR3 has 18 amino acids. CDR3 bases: TGCGCCAGCAGCCAAGATCACGGAGAGGGCTCTGGGGCCAACGTCCTGACTTTC. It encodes CASSQDHGEGSGANVLTF.

CDR3 in DNA: TGTGCCATCAGTTCAGGACAACAAGAGACCCAGTACTTC. Translated: CAISSGQQETQYF. The chain couples TRBV10-3 to TRBJ2-5; D is possibly TRBD1 (5 bases). CDR1 ENHRY and CDR2 SYGVKD come from the germline V gene. This CDR3 spans 13 amino acids. Trimming pared 5 bases from V and 2 bases from J, leaving 9 bases between.

The CDR3 is CASSADRTNTEAFF. DNA for the CDR3: TGTGCCAGCAGTGCAGACAGGACGAACACTGAAGCTTTCTTT. This sequence joins TRBV6-1 and TRBJ1-1; D possibly corresponds to TRBD1 (6 bases). V gave up 4 bases and J gave up 1 base, with 10 bases separating them. This CDR3 spans 14 amino acids. The germline V gene has CDR1 MNHNS and CDR2 SASEGT.

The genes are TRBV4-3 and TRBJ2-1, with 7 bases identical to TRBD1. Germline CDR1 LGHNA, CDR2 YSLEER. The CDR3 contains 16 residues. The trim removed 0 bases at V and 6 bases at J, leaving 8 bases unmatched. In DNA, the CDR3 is TGCGCCAGCAGCCAAGATAAGACAGGGCCCAGCAATGAGCAGTTCTTC. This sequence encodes CASSQDKTGPSNEQFF.

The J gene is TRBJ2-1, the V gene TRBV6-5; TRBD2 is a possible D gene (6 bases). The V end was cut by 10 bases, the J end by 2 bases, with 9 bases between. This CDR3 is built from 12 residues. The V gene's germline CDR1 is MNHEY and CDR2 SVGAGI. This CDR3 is CATRGTYNEQFF. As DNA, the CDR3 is TGTGCCACCCGGGGGACCTACAATGAGCAGTTCTTC.

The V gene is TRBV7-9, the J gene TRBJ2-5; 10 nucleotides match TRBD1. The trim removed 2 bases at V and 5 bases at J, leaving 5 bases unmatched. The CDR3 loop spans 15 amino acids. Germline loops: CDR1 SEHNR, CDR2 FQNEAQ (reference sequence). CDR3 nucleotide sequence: TGTGCCAGCAGCTTAAGACAGGGGGCGAAGGAGACCCAGTACTTC. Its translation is CASSLRQGAKETQYF. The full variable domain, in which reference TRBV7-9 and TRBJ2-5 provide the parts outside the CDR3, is DTGVSQNPRHKITKRGQNVTFRCDPISEHNRLYWYRQTLGQGPEFLTYFQNEAQLEKSRLLSDRFSAERPKGSFSTLEIQRTEQGDSAMYLCASSLRQGAKETQYFGPGTRLLVL.

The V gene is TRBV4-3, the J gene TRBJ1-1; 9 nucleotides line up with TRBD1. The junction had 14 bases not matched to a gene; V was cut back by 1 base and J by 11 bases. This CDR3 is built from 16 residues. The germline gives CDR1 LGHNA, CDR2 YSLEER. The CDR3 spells CASSQVVDRGEVEAFF. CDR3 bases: TGCGCCAGCAGCCAAGTCGTCGACAGGGGGGAGGTGGAGGCTTTCTTT.